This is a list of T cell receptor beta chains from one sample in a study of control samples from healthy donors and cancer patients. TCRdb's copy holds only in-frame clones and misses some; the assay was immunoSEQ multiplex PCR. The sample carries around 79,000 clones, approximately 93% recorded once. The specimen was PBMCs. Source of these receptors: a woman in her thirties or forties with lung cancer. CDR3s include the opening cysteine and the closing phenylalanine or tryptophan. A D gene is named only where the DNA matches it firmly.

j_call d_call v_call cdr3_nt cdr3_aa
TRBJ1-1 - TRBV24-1 TGTGCCACCAGTGATTTGTGGAACACTGAAGCTTTCTTT CATSDLWNTEAFF
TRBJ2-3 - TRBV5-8 TGTGCCAGCACCACAGGATGGGAGTCGTCGACAGATACGCAGTATTTT CASTTGWESSTDTQYF
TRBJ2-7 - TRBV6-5 TGTGCCAGCCCAGCGGCCAGTTCCTACGAGCAGTACTTC CASPAASSYEQYF
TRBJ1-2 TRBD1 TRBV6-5 TGTGCCGGACAGGGGGCAGGCTACACCTTC CAGQGAGYTF
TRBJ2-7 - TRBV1 TGCACCAGCAGCCTAACTATCCAACCCGTCTACGAGCAGTACTTC CTSSLTIQPVYEQYF
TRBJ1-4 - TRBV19 TGTGCCAGTAGTTTCTTGACAGGCCATAATGAAAAACTGTTTTTT CASSFLTGHNEKLFF
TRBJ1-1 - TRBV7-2 TGTGCCAGCAGCTTAGGGACAGACGCTTTCTTT CASSLGTDAFF
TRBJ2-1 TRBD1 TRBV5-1 TGCGCCAGCAGCTTCGGTCAGGGGGCCAGGTCCGAGCAGTTCTTC CASSFGQGARSEQFF
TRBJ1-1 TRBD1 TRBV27 TGTGCCAGCAGGACGGACAGGGCGAACACTGAAGCTTTCTTT CASRTDRANTEAFF
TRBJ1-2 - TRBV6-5 TGTGCCAGCAGATCACGGGGAGGGTTCTATGGCTACACCTTC CASRSRGGFYGYTF
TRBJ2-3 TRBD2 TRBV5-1 TGCGCCAGCAGCTTGACTAGCGGGGGGCTAGCAGATACGCAGTATTTT CASSLTSGGLADTQYF